The clone carrying this T cell receptor (beta chain) showed up just a few times. Its antigen is still unknown. CDR3 length equals 11 residues. Germline values: CDR1 SGHTA, CDR2 FQGNSA. Trimming stripped 6 bases from V and 2 bases from J, with 4 bases between. This specimen belongs to a study of beta chain features in type 1 diabetes. Study overall: Comparable age, gender and cell yields were observed in patients relative to healthy donors. General study results and limits: The similarity of naive, central memory and Treg TCRB repertoires appeared greater among patients than among healthy donors. For Type 1 diabetes patients, all four CD4+ subsets carried TCRB CDR3s that were moderately but significantly shorter. A cDNA-based sequencing approach could over-represent cells with high TCR expression.

TCRB transcripts that were expressed got sequenced, as all of the isolated RNA had been reverse transcribed. TCRdb's table, derived via immunoSEQ multiplex PCR, lists solely in-frame clones and lacks some. Among over 650,000 clones listed, about 14% were seen once. This clonotype was sampled from a man younger than 30 with type 1 diabetes. The chain uses TRBV7-2 and TRBJ1-1, with D unclear. The sample was naive CD4+ T cells from blood. CDR3 residues: CASRANTEAFF. As DNA, the CDR3 is TGTGCCAGCAGAGCAAACACTGAAGCTTTCTTT.